What follows are 9 T cell receptor beta chains derived from one specimen sequenced in a study of cytomegalovirus exposure and HLA in healthy donors. The primer mix had 60 Vbeta and 13 Jbeta primers. Profiling relied on immunoSEQ multiplex PCR, and the TCRdb table lists in-frame clones only, not all of them. In the table there are approximately 160,000 clones, roughly two thirds of which are singletons. Input material: PBMCs. All receptors come from a woman between 40 and 55 years old in good health and CMV-seropositive.

The table lists this clone with a count of one. The chain links TRBV4-1 to TRBJ2-7, with 9 bases that match TRBD2. CDR3 length equals 16 residues. Germline V CDR1 and CDR2: MGHRA, YSYEKL. After removal of 0 bases from V and 3 bases from J, the junction contained 6 bases not matched to a gene. CDR3 protein: CASSQDDLAGSYEQYF. DNA for the CDR3: TGCGCCAGCAGCCAAGACGATCTAGCGGGGAGCTACGAGCAGTACTTC.

The CDR3 DNA is TGCGCCAGCAGCCAAGCCCCACAAGGGAGGAACACCATATATTTT. It specifies CASSQAPQGRNTIYF. V gene TRBV4-1 combines with J gene TRBJ1-3; no reliable D call. The germline V gene has CDR1 MGHRA and CDR2 YSYEKL. CDR3 length: 15 amino acids. V was shortened by 1 base and J by 7 bases, with 14 bases between the two germline ends.

This clone was counted a few times. J is TRBJ1-2 and V is TRBV7-9; no definite D call. V was pared by 1 base and J by 8 bases, with 11 bases between. Germline loops: CDR1 SEHNR, CDR2 FQNEAQ (reference sequence). This CDR3 is built from 13 residues. CDR3 sequence (DNA): TGTGCCAGCAGCTTAGGAGAGGAGCGCGGCTACACCTTC. Its protein is CASSLGEERGYTF.

The chain employs TRBV4-1 and TRBJ2-2; a weak D match, TRBD1 (7 bases). Germline CDR1 MGHRA, CDR2 YSYEKL. CDR3 length: 14 amino acids. V was shortened by 4 bases and J by 6 bases, with 12 bases between the two germline ends. CDR3 in amino acids: CASSRLRGAGELFF. In nucleotides, the CDR3 is TGCGCCAGCAGCCGGCTCAGGGGGGCCGGGGAGCTGTTTTTT.

The V and J genes are TRBV6-5 and TRBJ2-1; a weak D match, TRBD1 (6 bases). CDR1 is MNHEY, CDR2 SVGAGI, per germline. The V end lost 8 bases, the J end lost 11 bases, and 19 bases lay between the germline ends. The CDR3 length is 13 residues. For the CDR3, the DNA is TGTGCCAGCCGCCTACCGCCGGACAGAAAGCAGTTCTTC. Translating gives CASRLPPDRKQFF.

The chain combines TRBV7-2 with TRBJ2-7; D may be TRBD1 (6 bases). Trimming shortened V by 5 bases and J by 3 bases, and 17 bases separated the two germline ends. The CDR3 loop spans 15 amino acids. Germline values: CDR1 SGHTA, CDR2 FQGNSA. The CDR3 nucleotides are TGTGCCAGCAGCCCGAGGGGGTTTAGTAGCTACGAGCAGTACTTC. Translating it yields CASSPRGFSSYEQYF.

A word on this clone: The junction differs from germline at one of its ends, possibly a read error. The sample has other DNA sequences that encode this CDR3 too. The chain links TRBV7-9 to TRBJ2-1; tentatively, D is TRBD2 (6 bases). Germline V gene sequence: CDR1 SEHNR, CDR2 FQNEAQ (reference sequence). This CDR3 spans 15 amino acids. The CDR3 here is CASSETRDFNNEQFF. CDR3 sequence (DNA): TGTGCTAGCAGCGAGACGAGGGACTTTAACAATGAGCAGTTCTTC.

The chain employs TRBV4-2 and TRBJ1-5; weak D call: TRBD1 (5 bases). V was trimmed by 0 bases and J by 4 bases, leaving 10 bases between them. Germline values: CDR1 LGHNA, CDR2 YNFKEQ. CDR3 length equals 15 residues. CDR3 residues: CASSQDRGSNQPQHF. CDR3 coding DNA: TGTGCCAGCAGCCAAGATCGGGGGTCGAATCAGCCCCAGCATTTT.

The chain links TRBV19 to TRBJ1-1; 8 nucleotides agree with TRBD1. Germline loops: CDR1 LNHDA, CDR2 SQIVND (reference sequence). The CDR3 extends over 13 amino acids. V was pared by 4 bases and J by 7 bases, with 5 bases of the junction left unmatched. The DNA for the CDR3 is TGTGCCAGTAGTAAGACAGGGGCGGGTGAAGCTTTCTTT. Translating it yields CASSKTGAGEAFF.